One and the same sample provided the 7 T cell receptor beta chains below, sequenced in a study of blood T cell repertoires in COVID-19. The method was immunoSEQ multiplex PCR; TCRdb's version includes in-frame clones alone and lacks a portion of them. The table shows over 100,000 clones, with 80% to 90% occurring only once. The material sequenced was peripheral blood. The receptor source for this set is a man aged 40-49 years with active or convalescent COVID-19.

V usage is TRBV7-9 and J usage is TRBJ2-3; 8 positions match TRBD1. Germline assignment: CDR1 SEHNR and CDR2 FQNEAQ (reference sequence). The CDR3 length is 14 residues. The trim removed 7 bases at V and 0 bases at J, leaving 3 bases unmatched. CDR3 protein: CASTGQGSTDTQYF. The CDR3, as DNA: TGTGCCAGCACAGGACAGGGTAGCACAGATACGCAGTATTTT.

In DNA, the CDR3 is TGTGCCTGGAGTCCCCCGGGAACAATCCACACCTTC. Translated, it gives CAWSPPGTIHTF. V and J are TRBV30 and TRBJ1-2; D unresolved. The CDR3 consists of 12 residues. The germline gives CDR1 GTSNPN, CDR2 SVGIG (reference sequence). Trimming pared 2 bases from V and 12 bases from J, leaving 16 bases between.

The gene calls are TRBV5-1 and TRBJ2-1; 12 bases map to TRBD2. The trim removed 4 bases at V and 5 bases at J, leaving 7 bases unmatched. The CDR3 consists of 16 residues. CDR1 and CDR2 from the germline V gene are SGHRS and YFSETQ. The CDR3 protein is CASSDRLAGANNEQFF. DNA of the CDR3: TGCGCCAGCAGCGATAGACTAGCGGGGGCCAACAATGAGCAGTTCTTC.

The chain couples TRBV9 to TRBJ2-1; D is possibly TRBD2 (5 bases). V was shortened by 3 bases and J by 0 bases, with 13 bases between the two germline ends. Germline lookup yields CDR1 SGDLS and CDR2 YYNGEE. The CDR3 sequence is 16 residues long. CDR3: CASSEDSASSYNEQFF. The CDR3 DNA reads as TGTGCCAGCAGCGAAGATAGCGCAAGCTCCTACAATGAGCAGTTCTTC.

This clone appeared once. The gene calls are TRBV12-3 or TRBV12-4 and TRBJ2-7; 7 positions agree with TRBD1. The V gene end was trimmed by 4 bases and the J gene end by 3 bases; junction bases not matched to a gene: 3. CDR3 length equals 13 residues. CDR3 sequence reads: CASSSGQIYEQYF. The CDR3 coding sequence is TGTGCCAGCAGTTCGGGACAGATCTACGAGCAGTACTTC.

The CDR3: CASSLGPSNYGYTF. The CDR3 DNA reads as TGTGCCAGCAGTTTGGGCCCTTCGAACTATGGCTACACCTTC. The rearrangement uses TRBV6-5 and TRBJ1-2; D is unresolved. V lost 4 bases and J lost 2, with 11 bases in between. The CDR3 has 14 amino acids. Germline loops: CDR1 MNHEY, CDR2 SVGAGI.

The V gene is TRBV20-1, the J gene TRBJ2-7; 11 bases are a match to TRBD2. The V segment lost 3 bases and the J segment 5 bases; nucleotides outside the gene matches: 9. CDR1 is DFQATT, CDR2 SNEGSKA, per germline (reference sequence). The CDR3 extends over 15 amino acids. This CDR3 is CSASLSGGAADEQYF. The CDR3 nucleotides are TGCAGTGCTAGTCTTAGCGGGGGGGCTGCCGACGAGCAGTACTTC.